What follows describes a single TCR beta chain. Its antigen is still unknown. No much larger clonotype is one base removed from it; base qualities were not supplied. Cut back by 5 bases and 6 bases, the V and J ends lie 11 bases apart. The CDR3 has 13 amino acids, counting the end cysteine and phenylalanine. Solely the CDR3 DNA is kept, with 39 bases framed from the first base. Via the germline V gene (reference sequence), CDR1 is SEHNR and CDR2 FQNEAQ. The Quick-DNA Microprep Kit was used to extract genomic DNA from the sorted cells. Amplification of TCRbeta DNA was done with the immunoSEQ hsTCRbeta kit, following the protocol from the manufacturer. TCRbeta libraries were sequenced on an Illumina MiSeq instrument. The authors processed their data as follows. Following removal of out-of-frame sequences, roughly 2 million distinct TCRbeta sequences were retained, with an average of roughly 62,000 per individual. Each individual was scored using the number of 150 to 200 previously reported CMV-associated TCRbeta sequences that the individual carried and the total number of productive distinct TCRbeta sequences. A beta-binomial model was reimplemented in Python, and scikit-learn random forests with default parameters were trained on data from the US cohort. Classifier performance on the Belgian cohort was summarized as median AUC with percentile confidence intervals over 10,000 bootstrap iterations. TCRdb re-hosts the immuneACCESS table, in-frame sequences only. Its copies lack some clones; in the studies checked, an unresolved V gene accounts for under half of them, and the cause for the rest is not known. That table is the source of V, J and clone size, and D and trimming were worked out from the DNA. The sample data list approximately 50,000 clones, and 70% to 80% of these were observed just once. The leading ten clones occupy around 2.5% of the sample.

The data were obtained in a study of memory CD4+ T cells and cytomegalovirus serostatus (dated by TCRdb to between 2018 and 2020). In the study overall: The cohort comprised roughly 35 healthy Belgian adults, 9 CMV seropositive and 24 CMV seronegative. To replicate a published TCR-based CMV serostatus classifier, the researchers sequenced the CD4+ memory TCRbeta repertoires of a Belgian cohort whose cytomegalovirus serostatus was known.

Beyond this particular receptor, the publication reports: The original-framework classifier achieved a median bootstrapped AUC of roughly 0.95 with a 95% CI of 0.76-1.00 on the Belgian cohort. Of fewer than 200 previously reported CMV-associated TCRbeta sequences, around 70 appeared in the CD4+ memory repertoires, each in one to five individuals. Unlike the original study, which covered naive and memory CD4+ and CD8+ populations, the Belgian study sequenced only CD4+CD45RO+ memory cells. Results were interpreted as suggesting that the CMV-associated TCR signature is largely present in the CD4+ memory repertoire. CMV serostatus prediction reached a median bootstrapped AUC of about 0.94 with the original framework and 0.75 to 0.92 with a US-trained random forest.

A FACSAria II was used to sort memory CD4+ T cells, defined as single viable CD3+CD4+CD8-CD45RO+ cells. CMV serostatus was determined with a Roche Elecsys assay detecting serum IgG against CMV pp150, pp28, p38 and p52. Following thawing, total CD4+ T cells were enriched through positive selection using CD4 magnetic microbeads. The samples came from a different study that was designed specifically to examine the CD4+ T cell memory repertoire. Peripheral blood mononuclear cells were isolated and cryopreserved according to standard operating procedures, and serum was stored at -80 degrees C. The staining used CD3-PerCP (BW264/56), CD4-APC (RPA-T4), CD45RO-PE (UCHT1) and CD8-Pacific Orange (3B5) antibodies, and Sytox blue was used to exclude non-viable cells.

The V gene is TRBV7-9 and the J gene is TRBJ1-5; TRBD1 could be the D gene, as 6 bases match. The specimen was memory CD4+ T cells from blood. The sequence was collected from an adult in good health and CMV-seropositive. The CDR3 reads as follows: CASSGTGSQPQHF. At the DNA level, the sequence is TGTGCCAGCAGCGGAACAGGGAGTCAGCCCCAGCATTTT. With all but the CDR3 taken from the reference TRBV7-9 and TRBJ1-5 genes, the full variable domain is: DTGVSQNPRHKITKRGQNVTFRCDPISEHNRLYWYRQTLGQGPEFLTYFQNEAQLEKSRLLSDRFSAERPKGSFSTLEIQRTEQGDSAMYLCASSGTGSQPQHFGDGTRLSIL.